This TCR beta chain appears in the sequencing data of a study of response to subunit inactivated influenza vaccine. Unmatched junction bases numbered 7, after V lost 7 bases and J lost 0 bases. The CDR3 length is 16 residues. Per germline, CDR1 KGHDR and CDR2 SFDVKD. Study results and limitations: Authors suggested few new T cells are recruited by each seasonal influenza vaccination.

In its sample, this clonotype was seen many times. Its target is not known. TCRdb re-analysed the RT-PCR reads in MiXCR, keeping a single row per CDR3 protein. Here the sample spans roughly 520,000 distinct CDR3 sequences, approximately 24% being singletons. The sample consisted of CD4+ T cells sorted from PBMCs, taken about 5 days after vaccination. The genes are TRBV24-1 and TRBJ1-1; 10 bases align to TRBD1. This receptor was obtained from a man between 50 and 59 years old who received an inactivated influenza vaccine. The CDR3 protein is CATRAGTGVMNTEAFF. CDR3 bases: TGTGCCACCAGAGCCGGGACAGGGGTCATGAACACTGAAGCTTTCTTT.